This passage covers 15 T cell receptor beta chains from one sample sequenced in a study of blood T cell repertoires in COVID-19. Generated by immunoSEQ multiplex PCR, the TCRdb table keeps only in-frame clones and is missing some. The profile shows about 440,000 clones, less than 95% of them singletons. The sequencing input was PBMCs or T cells enriched from blood (not recorded which). The source of these receptors is a man in his late teens or twenties who had recovered from COVID-19.

J is TRBJ2-5 and V is TRBV9, with D possibly matching TRBD2 (5 bases). The CDR3 loop spans 15 amino acids. The V gene's germline CDR1 is SGDLS and CDR2 YYNGEE. The V gene lost 7 bases and the J gene lost 2 bases, with 18 bases spanning the gap. CDR3 sequence reads: CASGGTGLAQETQYF. CDR3 nucleotide sequence: TGTGCCAGCGGAGGAACGGGATTGGCACAAGAGACCCAGTACTTC.

This chain connects TRBV16 to TRBJ1-6; 9 positions match TRBD1. The V segment lost 0 bases and the J segment 7 bases; nucleotides outside the gene matches: 1. The CDR3 loop spans 15 amino acids. Germline CDR1 is KGHSY and CDR2 is FQNENV. DNA for the CDR3: TGTGCCAGCAGCCAATCGACAGGGGGGAATTCACCCCTCCACTTT. Translated, it gives CASSQSTGGNSPLHF.

The chain employs TRBV27 and TRBJ1-1; D possibly corresponds to TRBD1 (6 bases). Germline CDR1 and CDR2: MNHEY and SMNVEV (reference sequence). V was shortened by 0 bases and J by 4 bases, with 9 bases between the two germline ends. CDR3 length equals 14 residues. The CDR3, as DNA: TGTGCCAGCAGTTTATCGTTAGGGGGCACTGAAGCTTTCTTT. Translated: CASSLSLGGTEAFF.

This sequence joins TRBV9 and TRBJ2-2; TRBD2 agrees at 12 bases. V shed 4 bases and J 3 bases; nucleotides not matched to a gene: 4. The CDR3 consists of 16 residues. CDR1 is SGDLS and CDR2 is YYNGEE in the germline V gene. CDR3: CASSPRLAGDTGELFF. In nucleotides, the CDR3 is TGTGCCAGCAGCCCCCGACTAGCGGGGGACACCGGGGAGCTGTTTTTT.

The rearrangement links TRBV2 to TRBJ1-6; 10 bases line up with TRBD1. This CDR3 has 16 residues. Germline V gene sequence: CDR1 SNHLY, CDR2 FYNNEI. Trimming cost V 5 bases and J 5 bases; bases outside gene matches: 6. CDR3 region: CASSPPGQGNNSPLHF. The DNA of the CDR3 is TGTGCCAGCAGTCCACCGGGACAGGGGAATAATTCACCCCTCCACTTT. Drawing the rest from reference TRBV2 and TRBJ1-6, the complete variable domain is EPEVTQTPSHQVTQMGQEVILRCVPISNHLYFYWYRQILGQKVEFLVSFYNNEISEKSEIFDDQFSVERPDGSNFTLKIRSTKLEDSAMYFCASSPPGQGNNSPLHFGNGTRLTVT.

This chain joins TRBV10-3 and TRBJ1-1; 9 bases match TRBD1. Germline assignment: CDR1 ENHRY and CDR2 SYGVKD. The CDR3 spans 15 residues. With 6 bases clipped from V and 8 bases from J, the junction kept 13 bases outside the gene matches. The CDR3 nucleotides are TGTGCCATCAGCCGTACAGGGGGCGGTACCGTAGAAGCTTTCTTT. Translated, it gives CAISRTGGGTVEAFF.

The chain joins TRBV4-1 to TRBJ2-2; 9 bases line up with TRBD1. V dropped 1 base and J dropped 7; count of bases not matched to a gene: 7. Germline lookup yields CDR1 MGHRA and CDR2 YSYEKL. The CDR3 consists of 16 residues. In DNA form, the CDR3 reads TGCGCCAGCAGCCAAGGGTGGACAGGGGTATACGGGGAGCTGTTTTTT. This gives the protein CASSQGWTGVYGELFF.

This chain joins TRBV20-1 and TRBJ2-1; possibly TRBD2 for D (5 bases). This CDR3 region has 11 residues. Germline CDR1 DFQATT, CDR2 SNEGSKA (reference sequence). The V and J ends lost 6 bases and 6 bases respectively, with 9 bases between them. The CDR3 loop is CSAAVTNEQFF. In DNA, the CDR3 is TGCAGTGCAGCGGTAACCAATGAGCAGTTCTTC.

Notes on this clone: Other nucleotide sequences in the sample specify the same CDR3. The chain is built from TRBV6-5 and TRBJ2-1; 13 bases match TRBD2. This CDR3 region has 15 residues. Losses at the gene ends were 6 bases for V and 6 bases for J; bases not matched to a gene: 5. Germline CDR1 and CDR2: MNHEY and SVGAGI. The CDR3 spells CASSRGLAGVNEQFF. The CDR3, as DNA: TGTGCCAGCAGCCGAGGACTAGCGGGAGTCAATGAGCAGTTCTTC.

The V and J genes are TRBV11-2 and TRBJ1-2; D possibly corresponds to TRBD1 (5 bases). The CDR3 totals 14 residues. CDR1 SGHAT and CDR2 FQNNGV come from the germline V gene. Trimming left V 3 bases short and J 7 bases short, with 15 bases between. CDR3 bases: TGTGCCAGCAGCTTCGGGACTGCCGAAGGTGGCTACACCTTC. Amino acids: CASSFGTAEGGYTF.

The CDR3 loop reads CATRGIGTSGVSDTQYF. The CDR3 nucleotides read TGTGCCACCAGGGGAATAGGGACTAGCGGAGTGTCGGATACGCAGTATTTT. V gene TRBV24-1 combines with J gene TRBJ2-3; the match to TRBD2 covers 11 bases. The CDR3 is 17 amino acids. Germline CDR1 reads KGHDR; CDR2 reads SFDVKD. The V segment lost 7 bases and the J segment 6 bases; nucleotides outside the gene matches: 14.

The CDR3 sequence is CASSLLLYGYTF. The CDR3 region has the DNA TGTGCCAGCAGCTTACTTCTCTATGGCTACACCTTC. V is TRBV13 and J is TRBJ1-2; the D is unclear. This CDR3 region has 12 residues. Trimming took 2 bases from V and 4 from J, leaving 5 bases between them. Germline V gene lookup returns CDR1 PRHDT and CDR2 FYEKMQ (reference sequence).

The rearrangement links TRBV2 to TRBJ2-6; possibly TRBD2 for D (6 bases). Trimming stripped 6 bases from V and 0 bases from J, with 12 bases between. The CDR3 extends over 16 amino acids. Germline CDR1 and CDR2: SNHLY and FYNNEI. The CDR3 region is CASSRVGGSGANVLTF. Written as DNA, the CDR3 is TGTGCCAGCAGCCGCGTCGGGGGCTCTGGGGCCAACGTCCTGACTTTC. The full variable domain, with the rest looked up from reference TRBV2 and TRBJ2-6, is EPEVTQTPSHQVTQMGQEVILRCVPISNHLYFYWYRQILGQKVEFLVSFYNNEISEKSEIFDDQFSVERPDGSNFTLKIRSTKLEDSAMYFCASSRVGGSGANVLTFGAGSRLTVL.

The rearrangement uses TRBV5-4 and TRBJ2-1; TRBD1 matches 12 bases. The V gene's germline CDR1 is SGHNT and CDR2 YYREEE (reference sequence). V shed 3 bases and J 7 bases; nucleotides not matched to a gene: 5. The CDR3 consists of 15 residues. The CDR3 here is CASSSGTGGLNEQFF. In DNA, the CDR3 is TGTGCCAGCAGCTCCGGGACAGGGGGCTTGAATGAGCAGTTCTTC.

This chain links TRBV28 with TRBJ1-5; 8 bases line up with TRBD1. V shed 3 bases and J 2 bases; nucleotides not matched to a gene: 9. This CDR3 has 17 residues. Germline V gives CDR1 MDHEN, CDR2 SYDVKM. The DNA of the CDR3 is TGTGCCAGCAGTTTTGGTAGGCAGGGGGCCGGCAATCAGCCCCAGCATTTT. Its protein product is CASSFGRQGAGNQPQHF.